The 9 T cell receptor beta chains below all came from one sample that was sequenced in a study of T-cell reconstitution after alpha-beta-depleted transplantation in children. For TCRbeta, the library was prepared with unique molecular identifiers. From the PCR reads, TCRdb called clonotypes with MiXCR, one entry per CDR3 protein. Of about 480,000 distinct CDR3 sequences listed, approximately 12% were seen once; the top ten hold around 6%. The sequencing here drew on PBMCs from the stem cell graft donor, taken from the stem cell graft. The receptors derive from a human donor who donated a stem cell graft to a child with combined immunodeficiency.

The V and J genes are TRBV5-1 and TRBJ2-5; tentative D call: TRBD2 (6 bases). This CDR3 is 16 amino acids long. Germline CDR1 and CDR2: SGHRS and YFSETQ. V lost 0 bases, J lost 4 bases, and 16 bases lay in between. CDR3 sequence: CASSLVTGGLRETQYF. CDR3 nucleotide sequence: TGCGCCAGCAGCTTGGTTACTGGAGGGCTTAGAGAGACCCAGTACTTC.

This clonotype was detected a few times. The V and J genes are TRBV6-1 and TRBJ1-5, with 7 bases fitting TRBD1. The CDR3 consists of 14 residues. From germline, CDR1 is MNHNS and CDR2 SASEGT. The V segment lost 6 bases and the J segment 3 bases; nucleotides outside the gene matches: 5. The CDR3 DNA sequence: TGTGCCAGCAGCAAGGGGACAGTCAATCAGCCCCAGCATTTT. It yields the protein CASSKGTVNQPQHF.

This clonotype was counted many times. The CDR3 coding sequence is TGTGCCAGCAGTACCACGGGGGGCACACAAGAGACCCAGTACTTC. This codes for CASSTTGGTQETQYF. This sequence joins TRBV6-1 and TRBJ2-5, with a tentative D call TRBD2 (7 bases). The germline V and J ends were trimmed by 5 bases and 2 bases, with 15 bases remaining between them. This CDR3 contains 15 residues. Germline V lookup: CDR1 MNHNS, CDR2 SASEGT.

This clonotype has ten or more counts. V gene TRBV9 combines with J gene TRBJ2-1; D not resolved. The CDR3 has 13 amino acids. In germline, CDR1 is SGDLS, CDR2 YYNGEE. V lost 6 bases to trimming and J lost 2 bases, with 9 bases between them. The chain's CDR3 is CASNLSPYNEQFF. For the CDR3, the DNA is TGTGCCAGCAATCTATCGCCCTACAATGAGCAGTTCTTC. Filled out from reference TRBV9 and TRBJ2-1, the complete variable domain reads DSGVTQTPKHLITATGQRVTLRCSPRSGDLSVYWYQQSLDQGLQFLIQYYNGEERAKGNILERFSAQQFPDLHSELNLSSLELGDSALYFCASNLSPYNEQFFGPGTRLTVL.

This clonotype was detected ten times or more. This sequence joins TRBV10-3 and TRBJ2-1; TRBD2 is a possible D gene (6 bases). This CDR3 has 15 amino acids. Looked up from germline, CDR1 is ENHRY and CDR2 is SYGVKD. V lost 1 base and J lost 4, with 11 bases in between. Here the CDR3 reads CAISEFAGTYNEQFF. CDR3 bases: TGTGCCATCAGTGAGTTCGCAGGGACTTACAATGAGCAGTTCTTC.

This clonotype was seen many times. The chain has TRBV4-2 and TRBJ2-7; maybe TRBD1 (5 bases). With 0 bases removed from V and 3 bases from J, the gap between germline ends came to 6 bases. This CDR3 is 13 amino acids long. Germline V gene data show CDR1 as LGHNA and CDR2 as YNFKEQ. The CDR3: CASSQETGYEQYF. The CDR3 DNA follows: TGTGCCAGCAGCCAAGAAACAGGCTACGAGCAGTACTTC.

This clonotype appeared a few times. One end of the junction is discordant with germline, which a read error may explain. The J gene is TRBJ2-2, the V gene TRBV7-7; D is unclear. CDR1 is SSHAT and CDR2 is FNYEAQ in the germline V gene (reference sequence). The CDR3 length is 14 residues. DNA of the CDR3: TGTGCTAGCAGCCCTTCGGACCTTACCGGGGAGCTGTTTTTT. Protein product: CASSPSDLTGELFF. Combining the CDR3 with reference TRBV7-7 and TRBJ2-2 gives the whole variable domain GAGVSQSPRYKVTKRGQDVTLRCDPISSHATLYWYQQALGQGPEFLTYFNYEAQPDKSGLPSDRFSAERPEGSISTLTIQRTEQRDSAMYRCASSPSDLTGELFFGEGSRLTVL.

This clonotype was counted ten times or more. The chain carries TRBV20-1 and TRBJ2-1, with D maybe TRBD2 (5 bases). The germline V gene encodes CDR1 DFQATT and CDR2 SNEGSKA (reference sequence). Trimming cost V 3 bases and J 5 bases, with 14 bases left between them. The CDR3 loop spans 14 amino acids. The CDR3 reads CSASSSQFNNEQFF. CDR3 DNA: TGCAGTGCTAGTTCTAGCCAGTTTAACAATGAGCAGTTCTTC.

The chain carries TRBV30 and TRBJ1-1; possibly TRBD1 for D (5 bases). This CDR3 has 13 residues. CDR1 is GTSNPN and CDR2 is SVGIG in the germline V gene (reference sequence). V was cut by 3 bases and J by 4 bases, with 12 bases left in between. CDR3 sequence (DNA): TGTGCCTGGAGGCAGGGAGGTGGCACTGAAGCTTTCTTT. It is translated as CAWRQGGGTEAFF.